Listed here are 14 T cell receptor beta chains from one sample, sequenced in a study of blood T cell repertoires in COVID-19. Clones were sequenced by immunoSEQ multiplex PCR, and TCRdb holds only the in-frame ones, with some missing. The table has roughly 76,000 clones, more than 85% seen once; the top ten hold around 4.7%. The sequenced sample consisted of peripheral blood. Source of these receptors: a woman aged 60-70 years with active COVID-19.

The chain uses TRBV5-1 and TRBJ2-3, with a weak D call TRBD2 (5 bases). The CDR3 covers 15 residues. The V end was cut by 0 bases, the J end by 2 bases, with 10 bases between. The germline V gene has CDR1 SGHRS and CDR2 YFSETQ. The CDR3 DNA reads TGCGCCAGCAGCTTGGAAGCGGATCACACAGATACGCAGTATTTT. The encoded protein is CASSLEADHTDTQYF.

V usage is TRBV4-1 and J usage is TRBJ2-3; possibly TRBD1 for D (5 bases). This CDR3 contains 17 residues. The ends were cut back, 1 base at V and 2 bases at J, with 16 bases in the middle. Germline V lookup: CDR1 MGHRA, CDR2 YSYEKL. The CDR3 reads CASSQGQGSRHTDTQYF. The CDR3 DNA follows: TGCGCCAGCAGCCAAGGTCAGGGTAGCCGACACACAGATACGCAGTATTTT.

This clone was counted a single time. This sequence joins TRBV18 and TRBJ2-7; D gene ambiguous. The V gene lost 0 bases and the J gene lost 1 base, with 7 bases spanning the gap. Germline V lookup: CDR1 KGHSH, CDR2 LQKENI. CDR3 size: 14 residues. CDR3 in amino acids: CASSPPMQSYEQYF. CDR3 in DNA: TGTGCCAGCTCACCACCTATGCAGTCCTACGAGCAGTACTTC. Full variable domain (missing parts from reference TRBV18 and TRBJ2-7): NAGVMQNPRHLVRRRGQEARLRCSPMKGHSHVYWYRQLPEEGLKFMVYLQKENIIDESGMPKERFSAEFPKEGPSILRIQQVVRGDSAAYFCASSPPMQSYEQYFGPGTRLTVT.

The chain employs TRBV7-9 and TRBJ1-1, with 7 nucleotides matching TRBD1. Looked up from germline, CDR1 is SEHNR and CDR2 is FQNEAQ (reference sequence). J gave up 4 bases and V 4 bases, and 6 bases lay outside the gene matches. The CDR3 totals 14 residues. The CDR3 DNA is TGTGCCAGCAGCTGGACCCAGGGGGGCACTGAAGCTTTCTTT. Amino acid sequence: CASSWTQGGTEAFF.

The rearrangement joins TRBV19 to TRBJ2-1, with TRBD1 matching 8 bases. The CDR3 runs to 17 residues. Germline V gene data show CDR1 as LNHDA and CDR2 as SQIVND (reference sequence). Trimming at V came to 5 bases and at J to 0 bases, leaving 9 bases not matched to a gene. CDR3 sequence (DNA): TGTGCCAGTAGTCCGACAGGGGTCCCCAACTCCTACAATGAGCAGTTCTTC. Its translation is CASSPTGVPNSYNEQFF.

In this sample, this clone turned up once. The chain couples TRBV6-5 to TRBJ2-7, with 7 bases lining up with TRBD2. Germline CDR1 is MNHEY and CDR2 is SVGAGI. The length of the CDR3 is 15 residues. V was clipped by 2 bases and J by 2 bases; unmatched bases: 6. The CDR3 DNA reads TGTGCCAGCAGTTACGCCGCGGGAGAGGCCTACGAGCAGTACTTC. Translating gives CASSYAAGEAYEQYF.

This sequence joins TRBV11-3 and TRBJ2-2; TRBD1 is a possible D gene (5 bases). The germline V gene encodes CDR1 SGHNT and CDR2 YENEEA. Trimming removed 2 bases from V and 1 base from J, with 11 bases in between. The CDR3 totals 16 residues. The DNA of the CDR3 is TGTGCCAGCAGCTTACAAACCGGACAGAACACCGGGGAGCTGTTTTTT. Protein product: CASSLQTGQNTGELFF. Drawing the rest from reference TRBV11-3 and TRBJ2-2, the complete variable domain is EAGVVQSPRYKIIEKKQPVAFWCNPISGHNTLYWYLQNLGQGPELLIRYENEEAVDDSQLPKDRFSAERLKGVDSTLKIQPAELGDSAVYLCASSLQTGQNTGELFFGEGSRLTVL.

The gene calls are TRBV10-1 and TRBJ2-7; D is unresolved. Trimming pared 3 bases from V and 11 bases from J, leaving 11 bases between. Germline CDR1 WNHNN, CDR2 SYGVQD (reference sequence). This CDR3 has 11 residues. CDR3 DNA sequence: TGCGCCAGCAGTGAATTCCGAGGAGAGTACTTC. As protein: CASSEFRGEYF.

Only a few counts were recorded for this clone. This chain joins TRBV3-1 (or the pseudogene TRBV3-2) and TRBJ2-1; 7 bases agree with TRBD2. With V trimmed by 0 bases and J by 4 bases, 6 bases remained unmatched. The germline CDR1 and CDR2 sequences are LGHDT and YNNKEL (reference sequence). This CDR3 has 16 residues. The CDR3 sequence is CASSQDPSGIYNEQFF. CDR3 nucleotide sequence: TGTGCCAGCAGCCAAGACCCTAGCGGAATATACAATGAGCAGTTCTTC.

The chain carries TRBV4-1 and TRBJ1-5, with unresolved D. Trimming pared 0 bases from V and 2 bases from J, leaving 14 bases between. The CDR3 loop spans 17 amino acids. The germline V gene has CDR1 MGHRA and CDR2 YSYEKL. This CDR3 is CASSQDNLGERNQPQHF. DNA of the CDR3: TGCGCCAGCAGCCAAGATAACCTCGGGGAGCGCAATCAGCCCCAGCATTTT.

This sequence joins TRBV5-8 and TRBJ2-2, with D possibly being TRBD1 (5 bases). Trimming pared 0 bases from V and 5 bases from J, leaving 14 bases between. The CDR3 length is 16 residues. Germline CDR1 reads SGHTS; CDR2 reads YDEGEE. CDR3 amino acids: CASSLAFSAGTGELFF. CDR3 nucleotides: TGTGCCAGCAGCTTGGCTTTTTCCGCAGGGACCGGGGAGCTGTTTTTT.

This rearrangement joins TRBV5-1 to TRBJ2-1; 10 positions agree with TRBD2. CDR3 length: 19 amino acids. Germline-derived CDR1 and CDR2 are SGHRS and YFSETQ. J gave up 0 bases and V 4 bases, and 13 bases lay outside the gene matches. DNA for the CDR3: TGCGCCAGCAGCAGACGTCTGACTAGCGGGCTAAACTCCTACAATGAGCAGTTCTTC. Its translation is CASSRRLTSGLNSYNEQFF. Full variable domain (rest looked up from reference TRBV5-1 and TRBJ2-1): KAGVTQTPRYLIKTRGQQVTLSCSPISGHRSVSWYQQTPGQGLQFLFEYFSETQRNKGNFPGRFSGRQFSNSRSEMNVSTLELGDSALYLCASSRRLTSGLNSYNEQFFGPGTRLTVL.

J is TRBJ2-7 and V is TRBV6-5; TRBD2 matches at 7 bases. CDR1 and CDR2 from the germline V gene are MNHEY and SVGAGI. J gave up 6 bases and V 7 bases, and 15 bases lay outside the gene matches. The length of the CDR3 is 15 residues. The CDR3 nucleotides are TGTGCCAGCACATCGGGTGAGGCGGGAGTTAGCGAGCAGTACTTC. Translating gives CASTSGEAGVSEQYF.

In DNA, the CDR3 is TGTGCCAGCAGCTTAACCCCGACTAGCGGGAGACGGGGTACGCAGTATTTT. This sequence encodes CASSLTPTSGRRGTQYF. The chain links TRBV7-2 to TRBJ2-3, with 12 bases aligning to TRBD2. The CDR3 runs to 17 residues. CDR1 is SGHTA, CDR2 FQGNSA, per germline. Trimming removed 2 bases from V and 8 bases from J; junction bases left unmatched: 11.